One and the same sample provided the 10 T cell receptor beta chains below, sequenced in a study of T cells after yellow fever vaccination. TCRdb recomputed calls from the 5' RACE reads with MiXCR, one row per CDR3 protein. The sample contains 280,000 or so distinct CDR3 sequences, under 9% of which appear only once. Specimen: CD4+ T cells sorted from PBMCs, collected 5 days after the yellow fever booster vaccination. The source is a man aged 18 to 35 who received the YFV17D yellow fever vaccine.

This clonotype has only a few counts. J is TRBJ2-1 and V is TRBV5-1; tentatively, D is TRBD2 (5 bases). From germline, CDR1 is SGHRS and CDR2 YFSETQ. The CDR3 covers 15 residues. V lost 1 base and J 3 bases, leaving 11 bases between the germline ends. This CDR3 reads CASSLTREFYNEQFF. The DNA for the CDR3 is TGCGCCAGCAGCTTGACGAGGGAGTTCTACAATGAGCAGTTCTTC.

In its sample, this clonotype was seen many times. The chain employs TRBV5-1 and TRBJ1-1; unclear D gene. V shed 1 base and J shed 4 bases, with 8 bases lying between them. The CDR3 sequence is 13 residues long. Germline V gives CDR1 SGHRS, CDR2 YFSETQ. As DNA, the CDR3 is TGCGCCAGCAGCTTGTTTGGCCTCACTGAAGCTTTCTTT. This encodes CASSLFGLTEAFF.

This clonotype has just a few counts. The chain combines TRBV20-1 with TRBJ2-5, with 8 bases that match TRBD2. The ends lost 1 base at V and 0 bases at J; junction bases unmatched: 1. The CDR3 is 14 residues long. Germline V gene sequence: CDR1 DFQATT, CDR2 SNEGSKA (reference sequence). The CDR3 region is CSARAGGYQETQYF. CDR3 DNA sequence: TGCAGTGCTAGAGCGGGGGGGTACCAAGAGACCCAGTACTTC.

The J gene is TRBJ2-7, the V gene TRBV23-1, with 10 positions matching TRBD1. TRBV23-1 is noted as an ORF with a role that remains uncertain. The V gene end was trimmed by 7 bases and the J gene end by 1 base; junction bases not matched to a gene: 7. This CDR3 is built from 15 residues. CDR3 DNA sequence: TGCGCCAGCACTGCCTGGGACAGGGGATCCTACGAGCAGTACGTC. Protein sequence: CASTAWDRGSYEQYV.

V and J are TRBV12-3 or TRBV12-4 and TRBJ1-2; D is unclear. Trimming stripped 6 bases from V and 6 bases from J, with 20 bases between. The CDR3 extends over 15 amino acids. The DNA of the CDR3 is TGTGCCAGCAGCCCGATAGGTGGTTTGGAGGATGGCTACACCTTC. Translating it yields CASSPIGGLEDGYTF.

This clonotype was seen at least ten times. This chain joins TRBV6-2 or TRBV6-3 and TRBJ1-1; D is possibly TRBD1 (5 bases). This CDR3 is built from 14 residues. The V gene's germline CDR1 is MNHEY and CDR2 SVGEGT. V shed 6 bases and J shed 7 bases, with 18 bases lying between them. The DNA of the CDR3 is TGTGCCAGCAGGACGCCGGGGGGAAGGGGTGAAGCTTTCTTT. Translating it yields CASRTPGGRGEAFF.

At least ten counts were recorded for this clonotype. This chain connects TRBV7-9 to TRBJ2-7; 8 bases fit TRBD1. Germline assignment: CDR1 SEHNR and CDR2 FQNEAQ (reference sequence). This CDR3 has 15 residues. With 4 bases clipped from V and 1 base from J, the junction kept 6 bases outside the gene matches. The CDR3 is CASSWGDRRSYEQYV. The CDR3 DNA follows: TGTGCCAGCAGCTGGGGGGACAGGCGGTCCTACGAGCAGTACGTC.

This clonotype occurred a few times. J is TRBJ2-7 and V is TRBV6-5; 8 nucleotides align to TRBD1. Germline V CDR1 and CDR2: MNHEY, SVGAGI. The trim removed 6 bases at V and 6 bases at J, leaving 4 bases unmatched. The CDR3 runs 12 residues. CDR3 DNA: TGTGCCAGCAGCCAGGGGGCTTCCGAGCAGTACTTC. The encoded protein is CASSQGASEQYF.

This clonotype was observed at least ten times. This chain links TRBV10-3 with TRBJ2-7; weak D call: TRBD1 (5 bases). This CDR3 region has 14 residues. Per germline, CDR1 ENHRY and CDR2 SYGVKD. V was clipped by 1 base and J by 8 bases, with 15 bases between them. The CDR3: CAISEYGAPEKQYV. The CDR3 bases are TGTGCCATCAGTGAGTATGGGGCCCCAGAGAAGCAGTACGTC.

This rearrangement joins TRBV7-2 to TRBJ2-1; TRBD2 might be the D (6 bases). V was cut by 1 base and J by 5 bases, with 12 bases left in between. Germline V gene lookup returns CDR1 SGHTA and CDR2 FQGNSA. There are 15 residues in the CDR3. The CDR3 protein is CASSLVAGFDNEQFF. In DNA, the CDR3 is TGTGCCAGCAGCTTAGTCGCGGGATTCGACAATGAGCAGTTCTTC.